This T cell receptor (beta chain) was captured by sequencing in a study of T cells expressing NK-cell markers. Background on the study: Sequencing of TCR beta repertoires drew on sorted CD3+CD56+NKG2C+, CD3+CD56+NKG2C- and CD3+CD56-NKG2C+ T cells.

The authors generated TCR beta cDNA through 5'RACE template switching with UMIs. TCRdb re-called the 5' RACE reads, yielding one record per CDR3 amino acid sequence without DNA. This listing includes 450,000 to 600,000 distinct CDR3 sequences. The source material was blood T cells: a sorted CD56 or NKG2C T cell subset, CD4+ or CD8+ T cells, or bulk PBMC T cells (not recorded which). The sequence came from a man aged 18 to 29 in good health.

The CDR3 region is CASKLAGGAGEQFF. The chain joins TRBV28 to TRBJ2-1; the D call of TRBD2 rests on TCRdb alone, since no DNA is present to check it. The CDR3 totals 14 residues. Germline V CDR1 and CDR2: MDHEN, SYDVKM.